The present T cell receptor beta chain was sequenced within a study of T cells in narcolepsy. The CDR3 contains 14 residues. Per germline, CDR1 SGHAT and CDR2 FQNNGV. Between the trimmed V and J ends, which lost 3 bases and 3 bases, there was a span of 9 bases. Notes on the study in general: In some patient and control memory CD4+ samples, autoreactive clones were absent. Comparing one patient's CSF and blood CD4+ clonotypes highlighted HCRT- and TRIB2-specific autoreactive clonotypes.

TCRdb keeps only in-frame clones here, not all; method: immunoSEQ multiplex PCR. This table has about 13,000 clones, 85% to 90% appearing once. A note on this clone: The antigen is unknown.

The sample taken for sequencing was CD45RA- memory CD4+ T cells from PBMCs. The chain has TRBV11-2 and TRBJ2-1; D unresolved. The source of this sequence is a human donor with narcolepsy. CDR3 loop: CASSLVGSYNEQFF. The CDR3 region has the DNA TGTGCCAGCAGCTTGGTTGGTAGCTACAATGAGCAGTTCTTC.